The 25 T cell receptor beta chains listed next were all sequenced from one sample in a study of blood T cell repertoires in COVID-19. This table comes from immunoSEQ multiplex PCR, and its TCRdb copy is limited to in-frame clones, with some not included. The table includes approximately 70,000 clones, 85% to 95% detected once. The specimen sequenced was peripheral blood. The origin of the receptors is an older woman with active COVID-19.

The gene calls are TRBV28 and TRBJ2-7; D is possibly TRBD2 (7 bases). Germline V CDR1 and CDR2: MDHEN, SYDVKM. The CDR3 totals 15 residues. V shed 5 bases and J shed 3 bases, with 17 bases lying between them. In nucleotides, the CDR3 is TGTGCCAGCAGTGGGGGGGGCCATCGATTCTACGAGCAGTACTTC. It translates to CASSGGGHRFYEQYF.

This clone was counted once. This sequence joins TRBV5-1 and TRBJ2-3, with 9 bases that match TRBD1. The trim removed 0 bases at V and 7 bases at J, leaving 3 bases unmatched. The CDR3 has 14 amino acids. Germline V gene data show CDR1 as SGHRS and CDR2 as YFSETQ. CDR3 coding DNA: TGCGCCAGCAGCTTGGTGGGACAGGGAAATACGCAGTATTTT. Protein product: CASSLVGQGNTQYF.

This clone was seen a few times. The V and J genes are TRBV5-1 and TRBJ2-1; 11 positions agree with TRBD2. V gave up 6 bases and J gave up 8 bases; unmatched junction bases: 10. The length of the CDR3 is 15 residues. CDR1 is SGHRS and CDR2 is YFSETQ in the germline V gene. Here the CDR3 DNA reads TGCGCCAGCACTCAACTAGCGGGAGCCTTCGATGAGCAGTTCTTC. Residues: CASTQLAGAFDEQFF.

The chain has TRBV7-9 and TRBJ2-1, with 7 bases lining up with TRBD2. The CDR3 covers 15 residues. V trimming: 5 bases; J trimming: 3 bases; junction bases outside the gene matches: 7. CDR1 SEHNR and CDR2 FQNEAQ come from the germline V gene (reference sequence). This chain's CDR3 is CASSRGGGIYNEQFF. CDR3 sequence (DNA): TGTGCCAGCAGCCGCGGGGGAGGGATCTACAATGAGCAGTTCTTC. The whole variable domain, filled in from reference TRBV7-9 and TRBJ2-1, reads DTGVSQNPRHKITKRGQNVTFRCDPISEHNRLYWYRQTLGQGPEFLTYFQNEAQLEKSRLLSDRFSAERPKGSFSTLEIQRTEQGDSAMYLCASSRGGGIYNEQFFGPGTRLTVL.

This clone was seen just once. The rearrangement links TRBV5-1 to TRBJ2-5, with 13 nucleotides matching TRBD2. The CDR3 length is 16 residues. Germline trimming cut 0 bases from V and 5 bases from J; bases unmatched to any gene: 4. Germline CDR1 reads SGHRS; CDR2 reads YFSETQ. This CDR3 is CASSLGLAGGLETQYF. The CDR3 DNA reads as TGCGCCAGCAGCTTGGGACTAGCGGGAGGTCTGGAGACCCAGTACTTC.

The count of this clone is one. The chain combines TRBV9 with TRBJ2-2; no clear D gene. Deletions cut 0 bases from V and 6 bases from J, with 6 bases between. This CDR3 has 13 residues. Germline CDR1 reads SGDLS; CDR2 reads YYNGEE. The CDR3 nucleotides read TGTGCCAGCAGCGTAGGGCGGTCCGGGGAGCTGTTTTTT. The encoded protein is CASSVGRSGELFF.

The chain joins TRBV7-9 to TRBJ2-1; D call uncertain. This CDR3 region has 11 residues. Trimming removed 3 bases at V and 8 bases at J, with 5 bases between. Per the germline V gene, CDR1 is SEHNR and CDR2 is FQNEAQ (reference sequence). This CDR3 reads CASSFSDEQFF. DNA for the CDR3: TGTGCCAGCAGCTTCTCGGATGAGCAGTTCTTC.

For the CDR3, the DNA is TGTGCCATCAGTGAAAGAATTGGACAGGGTAGCGACGAGCAGTACTTC. Translation gives CAISERIGQGSDEQYF. V usage is TRBV10-3 and J usage is TRBJ2-7, with TRBD1 matching over 8 bases. CDR1 is ENHRY, CDR2 SYGVKD, per germline. The V gene end was trimmed by 3 bases and the J gene end by 5 bases; junction bases not matched to a gene: 12. The CDR3 is 16 amino acids.

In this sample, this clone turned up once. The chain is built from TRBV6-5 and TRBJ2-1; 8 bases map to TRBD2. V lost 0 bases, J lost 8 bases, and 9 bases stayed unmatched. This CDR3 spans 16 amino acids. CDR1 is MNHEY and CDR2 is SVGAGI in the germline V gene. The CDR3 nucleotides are TGTGCCAGCAGTTACTCTATCAGCGGGAGTAGTCATGAGCAGTTCTTC. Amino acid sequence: CASSYSISGSSHEQFF.

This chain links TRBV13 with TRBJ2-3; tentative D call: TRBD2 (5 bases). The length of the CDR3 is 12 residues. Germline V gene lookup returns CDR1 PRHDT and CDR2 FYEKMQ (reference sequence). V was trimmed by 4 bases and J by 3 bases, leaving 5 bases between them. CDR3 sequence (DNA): TGTGCCAGCAGCTCGGGGACAGATACGCAGTATTTT. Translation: CASSSGTDTQYF.

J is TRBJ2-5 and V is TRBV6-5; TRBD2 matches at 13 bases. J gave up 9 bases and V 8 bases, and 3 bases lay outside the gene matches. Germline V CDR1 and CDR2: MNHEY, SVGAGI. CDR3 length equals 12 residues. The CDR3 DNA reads TGTGCCAGCGGGGGACTAGCGGGACCCCAGTACTTC. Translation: CASGGLAGPQYF.

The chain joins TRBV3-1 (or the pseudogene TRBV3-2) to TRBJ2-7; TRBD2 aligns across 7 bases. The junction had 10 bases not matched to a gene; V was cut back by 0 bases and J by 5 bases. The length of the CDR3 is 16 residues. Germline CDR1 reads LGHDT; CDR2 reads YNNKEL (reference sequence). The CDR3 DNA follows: TGTGCCAGCAGCCAAGATCTTCTCCCGGGGGGAGACGAGCAGTACTTC. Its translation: CASSQDLLPGGDEQYF.

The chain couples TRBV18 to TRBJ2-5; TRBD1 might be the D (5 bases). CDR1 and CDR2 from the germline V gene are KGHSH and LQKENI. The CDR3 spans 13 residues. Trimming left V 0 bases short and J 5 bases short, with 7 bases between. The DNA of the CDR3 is TGTGCCAGCTCACCACCGCCAGGGGAGACCCAGTACTTC. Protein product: CASSPPPGETQYF.

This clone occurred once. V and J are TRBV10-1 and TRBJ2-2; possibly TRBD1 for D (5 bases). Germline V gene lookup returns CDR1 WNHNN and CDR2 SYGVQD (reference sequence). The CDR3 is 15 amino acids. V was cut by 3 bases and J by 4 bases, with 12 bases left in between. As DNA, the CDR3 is TGCGCCAGCAGTGATTGGGGCACCGCCACCGGGGAGCTGTTTTTT. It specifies CASSDWGTATGELFF.

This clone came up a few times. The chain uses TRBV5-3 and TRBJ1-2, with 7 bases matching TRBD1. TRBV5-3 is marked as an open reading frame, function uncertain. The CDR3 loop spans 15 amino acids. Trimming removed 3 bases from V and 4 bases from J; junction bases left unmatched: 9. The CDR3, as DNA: TGTGCCAGAAGCTATGGACAGGATGGGAGCTATGGCTACACCTTC. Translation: CARSYGQDGSYGYTF.

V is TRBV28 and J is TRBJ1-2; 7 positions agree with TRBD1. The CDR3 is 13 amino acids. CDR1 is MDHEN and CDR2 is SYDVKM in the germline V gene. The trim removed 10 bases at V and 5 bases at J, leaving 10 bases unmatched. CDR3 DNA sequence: TGTGCCACCAATGACAGGGATCTTTATGGCTACACCTTC. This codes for CATNDRDLYGYTF.

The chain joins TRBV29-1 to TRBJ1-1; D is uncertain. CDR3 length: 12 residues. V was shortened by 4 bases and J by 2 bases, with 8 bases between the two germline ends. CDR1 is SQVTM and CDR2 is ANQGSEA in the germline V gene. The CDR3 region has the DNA TGCAGCGTTGTTGCGGGAAACACTGAAGCTTTCTTT. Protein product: CSVVAGNTEAFF. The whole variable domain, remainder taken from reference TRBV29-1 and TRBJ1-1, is SAVISQKPSRDICQRGTSLTIQCQVDSQVTMMFWYRQQPGQSLTLIATANQGSEATYESGFVIDKFPISRPNLTFSTLTVSNMSPEDSSIYLCSVVAGNTEAFFGQGTRLTVV.

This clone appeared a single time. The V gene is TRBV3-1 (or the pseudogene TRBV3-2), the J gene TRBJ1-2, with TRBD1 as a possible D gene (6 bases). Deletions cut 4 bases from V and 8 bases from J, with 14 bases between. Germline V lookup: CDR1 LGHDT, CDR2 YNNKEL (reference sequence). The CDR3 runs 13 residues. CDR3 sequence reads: CASSPTGNRGYTF. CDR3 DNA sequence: TGTGCCAGCAGCCCTACAGGGAACCGAGGCTACACCTTC.

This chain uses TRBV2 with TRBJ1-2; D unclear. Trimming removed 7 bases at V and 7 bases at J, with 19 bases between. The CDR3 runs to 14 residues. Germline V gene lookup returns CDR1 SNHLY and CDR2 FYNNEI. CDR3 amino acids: CASTPGVRTLGYTF. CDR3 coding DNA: TGTGCCAGCACCCCCGGAGTTAGGACTCTTGGCTACACCTTC.

CDR3 DNA sequence: TGTGCCAGCAGCCGCCGCGGGTCGGGTAATGAAAAACTGTTTTTT. Residues: CASSRRGSGNEKLFF. The gene calls are TRBV11-2 and TRBJ1-4; D remains unclear. V gave up 5 bases and J gave up 4 bases, with 14 bases separating them. Germline values: CDR1 SGHAT, CDR2 FQNNGV. CDR3 length: 15 amino acids.

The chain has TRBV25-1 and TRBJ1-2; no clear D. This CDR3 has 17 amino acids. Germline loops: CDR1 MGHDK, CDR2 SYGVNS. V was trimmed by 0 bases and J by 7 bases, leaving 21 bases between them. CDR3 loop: CASSEYRTSGGPGGYTF. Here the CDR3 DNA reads TGTGCCAGCAGTGAATATAGGACTTCGGGAGGTCCTGGTGGCTACACCTTC.

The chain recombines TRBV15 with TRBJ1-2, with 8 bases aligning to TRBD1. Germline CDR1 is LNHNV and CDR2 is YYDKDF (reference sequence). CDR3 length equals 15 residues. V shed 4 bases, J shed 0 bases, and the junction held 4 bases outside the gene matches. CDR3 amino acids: CATSTPQGANYGYTF. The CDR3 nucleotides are TGTGCCACCAGCACCCCACAGGGGGCTAACTATGGCTACACCTTC.

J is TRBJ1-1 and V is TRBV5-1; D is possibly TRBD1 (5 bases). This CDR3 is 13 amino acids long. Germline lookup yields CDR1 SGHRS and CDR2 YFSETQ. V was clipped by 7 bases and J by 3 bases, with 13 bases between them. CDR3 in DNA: TGCGCCAGCGGGATGGGGCTTGACACTGAAGCTTTCTTT. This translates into CASGMGLDTEAFF.

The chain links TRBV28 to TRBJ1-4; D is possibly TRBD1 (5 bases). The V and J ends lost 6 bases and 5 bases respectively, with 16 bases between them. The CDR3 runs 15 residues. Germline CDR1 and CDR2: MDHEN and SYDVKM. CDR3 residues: CASRAQGQRNEKLFF. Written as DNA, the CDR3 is TGTGCCAGCAGAGCTCAGGGTCAGAGAAATGAAAAACTGTTTTTT.

The CDR3 loop reads CASRPQGLITEAFF. CDR3 sequence (DNA): TGTGCCAGCAGACCACAGGGGTTAATCACTGAAGCTTTCTTT. The chain carries TRBV6-5 and TRBJ1-1; 7 nucleotides agree with TRBD1. CDR1 MNHEY and CDR2 SVGAGI come from the germline V gene. V was pared by 6 bases and J by 4 bases, with 8 bases of the junction left unmatched. The CDR3 totals 14 residues.